What follows are 23 T cell receptor beta chains derived from one specimen sequenced in a study of cytomegalovirus exposure and HLA in healthy donors. Both 60 Vbeta primers and 13 Jbeta primers went into the PCR. Libraries were prepared by immunoSEQ multiplex PCR; TCRdb keeps only in-frame clonotypes and omits some of them. Of 140,000 to 150,000 clones in the sample, more than 7.5% were seen once. Sequencing used PBMCs. Receptors were obtained from a man aged 45-60 years in good health and CMV-seronegative.

The sample holds a few counts of this clone. The J gene is TRBJ2-5, the V gene TRBV7-2; 9 bases line up with TRBD1. The CDR3 is made up of 15 amino acids. The germline gives CDR1 SGHTA, CDR2 FQGNSA. Trimming at V came to 2 bases and at J to 1 base, leaving 2 bases not matched to a gene. CDR3 nucleotides: TGTGCCAGCAGCTTAACAGGGGGCCCCCAAGAGACCCAGTACTTC. Encoded protein: CASSLTGGPQETQYF.

About this clone: A junction end diverges from the germline sequence, so it may reflect a read error. This chain joins TRBV20-1 and TRBJ1-2; tentative D call: TRBD1 (5 bases). The CDR3 extends over 11 amino acids. Germline loops: CDR1 DFQATT, CDR2 SNEGSKA (reference sequence). CDR3 amino acids: CSARDLMDGHF. DNA for the CDR3: TGCAGTGCTAGAGATCTCATGGACGGACACTTC.

This clone was seen only a few times. This chain uses TRBV30 with TRBJ1-4; no clear D gene. This CDR3 spans 13 amino acids. Germline CDR1 GTSNPN, CDR2 SVGIG (reference sequence). Between the trimmed V and J ends, which lost 1 base and 7 bases, there was a span of 10 bases. The CDR3 protein is CAWSGQEGEKLFF. CDR3 nucleotide sequence: TGTGCCTGGAGTGGGCAGGAGGGTGAAAAACTGTTTTTT.

This sequence joins TRBV4-1 and TRBJ2-7, with TRBD1 matching over 8 bases. Germline CDR1 reads MGHRA; CDR2 reads YSYEKL. The junction had 13 bases not matched to a gene; V was cut back by 1 base and J by 5 bases. This CDR3 is 17 amino acids long. Written as DNA, the CDR3 is TGCGCCAGCAGCCAAGCCCCCCTGGACAGGGCGAGGAACGAGCAGTACTTC. This encodes CASSQAPLDRARNEQYF.

This clone occurred a few times. This sequence joins TRBV14 and TRBJ2-5, with 9 nucleotides matching TRBD1. The trim removed 1 base at V and 1 base at J, leaving 10 bases unmatched. In germline, CDR1 is SGHDN, CDR2 FVKESK. The CDR3 totals 18 residues. CDR3 nucleotides: TGTGCCAGCAGCCAAGTCCCCTGGGACAGGGCGGTCCAAGAGACCCAGTACTTC. Translating it yields CASSQVPWDRAVQETQYF.

The gene calls are TRBV6-6 and TRBJ2-5; 10 bases fit TRBD2. The DNA end favors TRBJ2-7, so the J call may be wrong. The germline gives CDR1 MNHNY, CDR2 SVGAGI (reference sequence). The CDR3 runs to 16 residues. The CDR3 here is CASSFQRGGLGDEQYF. The DNA for the CDR3 is TGTGCCAGCAGTTTCCAGCGGGGGGGTCTCGGGGACGAGCAGTACTTC.

This clone is a singleton in its sample. The genes are TRBV28 and TRBJ2-3, with a tentative D call TRBD2 (6 bases). The CDR3 has 15 residues. V lost 3 bases and J lost 5, with 15 bases in between. Germline V lookup: CDR1 MDHEN, CDR2 SYDVKM. This CDR3 reads CASSLRGGSLDTQYF. The CDR3 region has the DNA TGTGCCAGCAGTTTGCGGGGCGGTAGCTTAGATACGCAGTATTTT.

In this sample, this clone turned up many times. The chain couples TRBV15 to TRBJ1-2, with 9 bases lining up with TRBD1. The CDR3 loop spans 15 amino acids. CDR1 is LNHNV and CDR2 is YYDKDF in the germline V gene (reference sequence). The J segment lost 5 bases and the V segment lost 5 bases, leaving 9 bases of the junction unmatched. In nucleotides, the CDR3 is TGTGCCACCAGCCCTTCTACAGGGGGCGGGTATGGCTACACCTTC. Amino acid sequence: CATSPSTGGGYGYTF.

The rearrangement links TRBV5-6 to TRBJ1-5, with 9 bases matching TRBD1. Germline V gene data show CDR1 as SGHDT and CDR2 as YYEEEE. The CDR3 is 15 amino acids. With 1 base clipped from V and 2 bases from J, the junction kept 1 base outside the gene matches. CDR3 amino acids: CASSLRTGGNQPQHF. The CDR3 coding sequence is TGTGCCAGCAGCTTGAGGACAGGGGGCAATCAGCCCCAGCATTTT.

The J gene is TRBJ1-5, the V gene TRBV30; 8 positions agree with TRBD1. After removal of 2 bases from V and 3 bases from J, the junction contained 6 bases not matched to a gene. Looked up from germline, CDR1 is GTSNPN and CDR2 is SVGIG (reference sequence). There are 15 residues in the CDR3. The CDR3 nucleotides are TGTGCCTGGAGTCGCAGGGGGCGAGACAATCAGCCCCAGCATTTT. It translates to CAWSRRGRDNQPQHF.

The V and J genes are TRBV7-2 and TRBJ2-7; D may be TRBD1 (6 bases). The CDR3 is 15 residues long. V was clipped by 5 bases and J by 3 bases, with 17 bases between them. Germline values: CDR1 SGHTA, CDR2 FQGNSA. CDR3 bases: TGTGCCAGCAGCACCTCAGGGGCTAGAATCTACGAGCAGTACTTC. It specifies CASSTSGARIYEQYF.

In DNA, the CDR3 is TGTGCCAGCAGTCAACAGGGAGTGAACACTGAAGCTTTCTTT. This gives the protein CASSQQGVNTEAFF. This rearrangement joins TRBV6-5 to TRBJ1-1; TRBD1 might be the D (6 bases). This CDR3 spans 14 amino acids. Germline CDR1 reads MNHEY; CDR2 reads SVGAGI. Trimming pared 5 bases from V and 0 bases from J, leaving 10 bases between.

The rearrangement joins TRBV9 to TRBJ2-1; 15 bases fit TRBD2. The germline V gene encodes CDR1 SGDLS and CDR2 YYNGEE. The CDR3 is 17 amino acids. V dropped 2 bases and J dropped 7; count of bases not matched to a gene: 7. The CDR3: CASSVVGLAGGQNEQFF. Written as DNA, the CDR3 is TGTGCCAGCAGCGTCGTCGGACTAGCGGGAGGGCAAAATGAGCAGTTCTTC.

The chain joins TRBV25-1 to TRBJ2-5; D might be TRBD2 (6 bases). V lost 2 bases to trimming and J lost 4 bases, with 17 bases between them. CDR1 is MGHDK, CDR2 SYGVNS, per germline. The CDR3 covers 16 residues. The CDR3 sequence: CASSEGRGVFPETQYF. The CDR3 bases are TGTGCCAGCAGTGAAGGGCGGGGTGTTTTCCCAGAGACCCAGTACTTC.

This clone occurred once. The V and J genes are TRBV14 and TRBJ2-7; D uncertain. V lost 6 bases to trimming and J lost 2 bases, with 14 bases between them. This CDR3 region has 14 residues. CDR1 and CDR2 (germline): SGHDN, FVKESK. The CDR3 here is CASSERVPPYEQYF. As DNA, the CDR3 is TGTGCCAGCAGTGAACGAGTCCCACCCTACGAGCAGTACTTC.

This clone occurred a few times. The V gene is TRBV11-2, the J gene TRBJ1-4, with 8 bases aligning to TRBD1. The CDR3 is 14 amino acids. The germline V gene has CDR1 SGHAT and CDR2 FQNNGV. Trimming cost V 1 base and J 5 bases; bases outside gene matches: 0. The CDR3 DNA reads as TGTGCCAGCAGCTTAGGGACAGGGAATGAAAAACTGTTTTTT. Its translation is CASSLGTGNEKLFF.

The sample holds a few counts of this clone. The J gene is TRBJ1-1, the V gene TRBV19, with D possibly TRBD1 on 6 matching bases. V shed 4 bases and J shed 1 base, with 13 bases lying between them. The germline gives CDR1 LNHDA, CDR2 SQIVND (reference sequence). This CDR3 has 15 amino acids. CDR3 residues: CASSTAGVPNTEAFF. The CDR3 DNA reads as TGTGCCAGTAGTACCGCAGGGGTCCCGAACACTGAAGCTTTCTTT.

This clone was counted a few times. The J gene is TRBJ2-2, the V gene TRBV12-5, with 12 bases fitting TRBD2. V lost 2 bases, J lost 8 bases, and 6 bases stayed unmatched. In germline, CDR1 is LGHNT, CDR2 FRNRAP. This CDR3 has 16 amino acids. CDR3 protein: CASGLLTSGSSGELFF. CDR3 coding DNA: TGTGCTAGTGGTTTGCTGACTAGCGGGAGTTCTGGGGAGCTGTTTTTT.

This clone was found a few times. The chain employs TRBV25-1 and TRBJ1-1; 9 nucleotides match TRBD1. The V segment lost 3 bases and the J segment 1 base; nucleotides outside the gene matches: 3. Germline V CDR1 and CDR2: MGHDK, SYGVNS. This CDR3 has 15 residues. CDR3 residues: CASSELGQGNTEAFF. The CDR3 DNA reads TGTGCCAGCAGTGAGTTGGGACAGGGGAACACTGAAGCTTTCTTT.

About this clone: The sample holds other DNA sequences that translate to the same CDR3. The V and J genes are TRBV5-1 and TRBJ1-2; 8 positions agree with TRBD1. Germline V lookup: CDR1 SGHRS, CDR2 YFSETQ. The CDR3 spans 14 residues. V was pared by 5 bases and J by 4 bases, with 7 bases of the junction left unmatched. CDR3 DNA: TGCGCCAGCAGTACCGGACAGGGTCCCTATGGCTACACCTTC. As protein: CASSTGQGPYGYTF.

This clone has more than one count but fewer than ten. The J gene is TRBJ1-2, the V gene TRBV9, with TRBD1 matching over 8 bases. CDR1 SGDLS and CDR2 YYNGEE come from the germline V gene. The CDR3 runs 13 residues. The V gene end was trimmed by 3 bases and the J gene end by 7 bases; junction bases not matched to a gene: 5. The CDR3 nucleotides are TGTGCCAGCAGCGCCCAGGGGGCAAGTGGCTACACCTTC. Amino acids: CASSAQGASGYTF.

This clone was counted a few times. V gene TRBV5-1 combines with J gene TRBJ1-2; TRBD1 is a possible D gene (5 bases). V was cut by 2 bases and J by 2 bases, with 10 bases left in between. The CDR3 is 14 amino acids. Germline loops: CDR1 SGHRS, CDR2 YFSETQ. CDR3 sequence reads: CASSFQQANYGYTF. As DNA, the CDR3 is TGCGCCAGCAGCTTCCAACAGGCGAACTATGGCTACACCTTC. Full variable domain (remainder filled in from reference TRBV5-1 and TRBJ1-2): KAGVTQTPRYLIKTRGQQVTLSCSPISGHRSVSWYQQTPGQGLQFLFEYFSETQRNKGNFPGRFSGRQFSNSRSEMNVSTLELGDSALYLCASSFQQANYGYTFGSGTRLTVV.

V gene TRBV10-1 combines with J gene TRBJ2-1; 8 bases match TRBD1. The CDR3 has 14 residues. Germline V gene data show CDR1 as WNHNN and CDR2 as SYGVQD (reference sequence). V lost 6 bases and J lost 9; bases outside the gene matches: 10. The CDR3 nucleotides are TGCGCCAGCAGCCGGACAGGGTCGGGGAGTGAGCAGTTCTTC. It translates to CASSRTGSGSEQFF.